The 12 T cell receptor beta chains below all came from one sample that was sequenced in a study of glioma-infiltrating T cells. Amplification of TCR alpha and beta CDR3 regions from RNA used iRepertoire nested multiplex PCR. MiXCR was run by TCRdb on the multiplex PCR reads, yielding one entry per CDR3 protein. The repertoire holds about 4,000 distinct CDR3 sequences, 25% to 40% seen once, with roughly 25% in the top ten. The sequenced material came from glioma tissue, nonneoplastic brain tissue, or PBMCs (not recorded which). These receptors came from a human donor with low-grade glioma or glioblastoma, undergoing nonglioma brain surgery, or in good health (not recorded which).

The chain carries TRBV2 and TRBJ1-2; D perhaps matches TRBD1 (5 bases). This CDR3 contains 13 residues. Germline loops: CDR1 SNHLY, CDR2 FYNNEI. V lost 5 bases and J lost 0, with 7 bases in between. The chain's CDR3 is CASSSGPNYGYTF. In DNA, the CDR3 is TGTGCCAGCAGTTCAGGGCCTAACTATGGCTACACCTTC.

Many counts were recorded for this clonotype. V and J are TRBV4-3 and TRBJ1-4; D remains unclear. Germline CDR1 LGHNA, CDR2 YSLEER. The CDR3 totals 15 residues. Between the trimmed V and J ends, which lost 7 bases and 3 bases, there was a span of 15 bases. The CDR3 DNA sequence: TGCGCCAGCACCCCGAACCGGGCCGCTAATGAAAAACTGTTTTTT. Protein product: CASTPNRAANEKLFF.

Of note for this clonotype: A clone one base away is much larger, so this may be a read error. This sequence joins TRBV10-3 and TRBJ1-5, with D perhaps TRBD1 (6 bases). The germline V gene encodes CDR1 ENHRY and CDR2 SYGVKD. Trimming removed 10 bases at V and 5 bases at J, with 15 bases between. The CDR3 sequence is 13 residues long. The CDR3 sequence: CANKQGGDQPQHF. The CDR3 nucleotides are TGTGCCAACAAACAGGGAGGCGATCAGCCCCAGCATTTT.

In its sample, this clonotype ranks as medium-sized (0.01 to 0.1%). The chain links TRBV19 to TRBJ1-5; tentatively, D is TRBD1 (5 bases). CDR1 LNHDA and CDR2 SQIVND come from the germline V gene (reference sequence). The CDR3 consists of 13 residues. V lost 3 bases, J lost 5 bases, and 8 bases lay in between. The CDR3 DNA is TGTGCCAGTAGTATTGGGACCCATCAGCCCCAGCATTTT. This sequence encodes CASSIGTHQPQHF.

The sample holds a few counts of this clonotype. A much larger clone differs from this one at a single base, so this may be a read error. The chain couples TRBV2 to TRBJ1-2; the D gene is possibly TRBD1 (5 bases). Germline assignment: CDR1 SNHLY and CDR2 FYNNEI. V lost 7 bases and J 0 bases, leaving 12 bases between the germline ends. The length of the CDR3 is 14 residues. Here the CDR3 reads CASTRTNTNYGYTF. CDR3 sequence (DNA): TGTGCCAGCACCCGGACAAATACTAACTATGGCTACACCTTC.

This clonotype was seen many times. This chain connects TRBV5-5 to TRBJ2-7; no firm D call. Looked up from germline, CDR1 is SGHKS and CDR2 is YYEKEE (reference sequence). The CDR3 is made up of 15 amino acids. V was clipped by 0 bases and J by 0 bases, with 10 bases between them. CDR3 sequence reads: CASSLVFGPSYEQYF. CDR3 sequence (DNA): TGTGCCAGCAGCTTGGTATTCGGGCCCTCCTACGAGCAGTACTTC.

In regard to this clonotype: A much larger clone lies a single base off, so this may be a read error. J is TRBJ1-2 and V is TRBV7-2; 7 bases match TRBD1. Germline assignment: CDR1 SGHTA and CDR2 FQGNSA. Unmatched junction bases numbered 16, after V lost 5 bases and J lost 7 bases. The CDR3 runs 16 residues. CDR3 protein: CASSPQGHAGIAGYTF. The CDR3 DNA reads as TGTGCCAGCAGCCCACAGGGGCACGCAGGCATCGCTGGCTACACCTTC.

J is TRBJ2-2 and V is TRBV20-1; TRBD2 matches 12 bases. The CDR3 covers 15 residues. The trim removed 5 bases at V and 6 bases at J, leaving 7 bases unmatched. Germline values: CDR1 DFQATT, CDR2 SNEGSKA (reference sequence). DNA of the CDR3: TGCAGTGCTGAACTAGCGGGGGGCCGACCCGGGGAGCTGTTTTTT. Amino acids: CSAELAGGRPGELFF.

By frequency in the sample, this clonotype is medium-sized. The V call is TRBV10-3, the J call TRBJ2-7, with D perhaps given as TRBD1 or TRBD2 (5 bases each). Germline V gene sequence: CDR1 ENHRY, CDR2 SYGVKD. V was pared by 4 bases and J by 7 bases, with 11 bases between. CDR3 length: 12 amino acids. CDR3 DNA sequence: TGTGCCATCAGTGGGGACCAGCGGGAGCAGTACTTC. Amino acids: CAISGDQREQYF.

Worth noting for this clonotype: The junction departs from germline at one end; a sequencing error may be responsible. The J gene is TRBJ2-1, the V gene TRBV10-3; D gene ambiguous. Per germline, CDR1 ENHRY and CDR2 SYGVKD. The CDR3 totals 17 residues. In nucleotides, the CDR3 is TGTGCCATCAGTGACAGCCGAAATAAGGGCTCCTACAATAAGCAGTTCTTC. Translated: CAISDSRNKGSYNKQFF.

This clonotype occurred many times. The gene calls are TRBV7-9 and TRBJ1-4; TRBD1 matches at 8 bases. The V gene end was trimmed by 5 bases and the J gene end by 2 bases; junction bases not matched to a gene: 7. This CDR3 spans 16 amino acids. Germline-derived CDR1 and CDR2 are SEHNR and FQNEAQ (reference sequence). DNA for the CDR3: TGTGCCAGCAGCCTCTACGGACAGGGTACTAATGAAAAACTGTTTTTT. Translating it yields CASSLYGQGTNEKLFF.

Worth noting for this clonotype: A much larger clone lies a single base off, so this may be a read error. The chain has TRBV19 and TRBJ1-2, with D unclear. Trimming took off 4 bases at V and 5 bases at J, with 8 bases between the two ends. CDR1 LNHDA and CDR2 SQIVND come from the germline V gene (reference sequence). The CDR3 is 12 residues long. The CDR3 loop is CASSTGRYGYTF. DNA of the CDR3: TGTGCCAGTAGTACCGGGAGATATGGCTACACCTTC.